The source of this T cell receptor beta chain is a study of T cell changes during pregnancy in multiple sclerosis. The method was immunoSEQ multiplex PCR; TCRdb's version includes in-frame clones alone and lacks a portion of them. This table has more than 60,000 clones, roughly 90% appearing once. The material sequenced was peripheral blood, taken before pregnancy. This TCR came from a female donor with multiple sclerosis, enrolled in a pregnancy study.

The CDR3 spells CASSQEGQGLRELFF. DNA of the CDR3: TGCGCCAGCAGCCAAGAAGGACAGGGCTTGAGGGAGCTGTTTTTT. The chain has TRBV4-3 and TRBJ2-2; TRBD1 matches 8 bases. Germline trimming cut 0 bases from V and 9 bases from J; bases unmatched to any gene: 6. The CDR3 loop spans 15 amino acids. The germline CDR1 and CDR2 sequences are LGHNA and YSLEER.